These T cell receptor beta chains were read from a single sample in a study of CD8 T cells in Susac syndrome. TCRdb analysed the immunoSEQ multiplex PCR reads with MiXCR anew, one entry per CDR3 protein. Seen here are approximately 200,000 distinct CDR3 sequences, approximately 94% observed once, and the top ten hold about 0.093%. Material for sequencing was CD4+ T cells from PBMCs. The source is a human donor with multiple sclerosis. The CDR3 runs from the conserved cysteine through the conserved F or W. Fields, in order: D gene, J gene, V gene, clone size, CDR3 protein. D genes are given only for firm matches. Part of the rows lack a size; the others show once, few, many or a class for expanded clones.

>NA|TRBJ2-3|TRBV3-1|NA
CASSQLGASTDTQYF
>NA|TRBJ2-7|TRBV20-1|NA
CSARKLAYEQYF
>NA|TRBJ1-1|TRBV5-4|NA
CASLLMGRDTEAFF
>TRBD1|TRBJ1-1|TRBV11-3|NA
CASSLDRGDYTEAFF
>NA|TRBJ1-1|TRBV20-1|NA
CSVPDGGSASGTEAFF
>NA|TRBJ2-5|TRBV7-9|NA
CASSSQMYQETQYF
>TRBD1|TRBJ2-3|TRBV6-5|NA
CASARQGSTDTQYF
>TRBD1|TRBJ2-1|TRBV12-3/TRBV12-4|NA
CASSRDRGGEQFF
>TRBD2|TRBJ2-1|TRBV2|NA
CAILGASGLAGDEFF
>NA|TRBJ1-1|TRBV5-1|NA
CASSYEGYTEAFF
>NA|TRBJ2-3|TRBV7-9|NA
CASSFRGGGTDTQYF
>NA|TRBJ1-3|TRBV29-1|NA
CSVGSPGPTSGNTIYF
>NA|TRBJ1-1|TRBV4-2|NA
CASSQDRARNTEAFF
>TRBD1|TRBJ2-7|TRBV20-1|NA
CSASFPRDRVHEQYF
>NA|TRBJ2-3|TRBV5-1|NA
CASSSSASTDTQYF
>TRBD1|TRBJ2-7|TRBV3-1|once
CASSQGWDRGQYF
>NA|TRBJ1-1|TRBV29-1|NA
CSVERTANTEAFF
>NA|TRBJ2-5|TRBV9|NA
CASSGTLNQETQYF
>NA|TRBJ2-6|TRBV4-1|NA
CASSQEGSGANVLTF
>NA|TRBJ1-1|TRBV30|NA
CAWRQRVAFF
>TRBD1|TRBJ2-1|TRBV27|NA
CASSLSSQGQFFYNEQFF
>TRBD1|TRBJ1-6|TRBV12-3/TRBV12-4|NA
CASSQTGNNSPLHF
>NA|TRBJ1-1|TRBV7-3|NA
CASSWGPMNTEAFF
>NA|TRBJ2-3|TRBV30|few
CAWSVFRTDTQYF
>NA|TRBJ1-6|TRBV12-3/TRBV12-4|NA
CASTVGTTNSPLHF
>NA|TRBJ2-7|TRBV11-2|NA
CASSLVAGGSGQVEQYF
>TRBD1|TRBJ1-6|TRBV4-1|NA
CASSPQPGQGAIAPLHF
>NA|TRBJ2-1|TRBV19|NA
CASRRQVDSEQFF
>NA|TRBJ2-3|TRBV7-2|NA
CASSAEGVTDTQYF
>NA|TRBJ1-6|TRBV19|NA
CASTTVGSRFHF
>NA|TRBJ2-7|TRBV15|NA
CATSARTVSYEQYF
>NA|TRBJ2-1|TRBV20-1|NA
CSASRGTYNEQFF
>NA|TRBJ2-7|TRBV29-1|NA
CSVDRGVLGEQYF
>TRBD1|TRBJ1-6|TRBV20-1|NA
CSVGGNLDSPLHF
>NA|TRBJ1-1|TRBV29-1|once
CSAVGRAGVMNTEAFF
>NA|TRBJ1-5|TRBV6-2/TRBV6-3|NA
CASRLTGGNQPQHF
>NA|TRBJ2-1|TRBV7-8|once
CASSEPGREQFF
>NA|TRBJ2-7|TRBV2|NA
CASKRWQNYEQYF
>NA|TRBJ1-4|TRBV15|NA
CATSRGGNEKLFF
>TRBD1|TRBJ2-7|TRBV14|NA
CASSRDRGRPYEQYF
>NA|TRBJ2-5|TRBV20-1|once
CSAPTGISETQYF
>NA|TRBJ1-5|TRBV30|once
CAWSPQGYSNQPQHF
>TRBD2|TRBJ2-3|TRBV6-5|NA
CASSYSLAGGPSTDTQYF
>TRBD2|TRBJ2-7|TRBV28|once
CASSSSGGGSYEQYF
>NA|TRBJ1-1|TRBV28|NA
CASSLLLILNTEAFF
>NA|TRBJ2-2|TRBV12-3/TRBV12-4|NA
CASTSNGVGTGELFF
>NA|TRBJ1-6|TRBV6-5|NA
CASSYTVTSNSPLHF
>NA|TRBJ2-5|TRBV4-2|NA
CASSQGLGQVGETQYF
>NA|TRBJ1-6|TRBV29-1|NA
CSVADSWNSPLHF
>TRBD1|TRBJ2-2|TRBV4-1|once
CASSQSGTGRTGELFF
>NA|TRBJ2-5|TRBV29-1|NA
CSGRQQGETQYF
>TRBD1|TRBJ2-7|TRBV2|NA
CASIRDRGSYEQYF
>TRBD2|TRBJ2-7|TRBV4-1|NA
CASSQLTGGRDEQYF
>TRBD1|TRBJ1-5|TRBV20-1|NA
CSTTRQGYQPQHF
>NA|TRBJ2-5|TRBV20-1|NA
CSAKSPFQETQYF
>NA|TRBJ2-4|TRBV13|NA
CASSLEGWGGEAKNIQYF
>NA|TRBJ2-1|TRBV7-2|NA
CASSLPYNEQFF